What follows is one T cell receptor (beta chain) and its context. In its sample, this clonotype was seen a few times. No antigen is known for it. The input lacks base qualities; no much larger clone sits a single base away. The sample comes from a study of vaccination and CD4 T cells after COVID-19 (dated by TCRdb to between 2022 and 2023). Context from the whole study: Every convalescent patient had a positive nasal swab PCR test for SARS-CoV-2, with mild disease in 8 to 10 patients and severe disease in one. Each participant got two doses of either the Pfizer-BioNTech BNT162b2 vaccine (n=8) or the Moderna mRNA-1273 vaccine (n=2). Post-COVID blood samples from convalescent patients were collected a median of around 100 days after diagnosis, with a range of roughly 35 to 180 days. The cultures were stimulated with overlapping spike peptide pools from SARS-CoV-2 and from the common cold coronaviruses HCoV-NL63, HCoV-OC43 and HCoV-229E. The convalescent cohort comprised six males and four females, including two Hispanic individuals, seven Caucasians, two Asians and one multiracial person. Control cultures received a CEFX viral epitope pool as the positive control, an HIV-1 Nef peptide pool as the negative control, or no peptide. The spike-specific CD4+ TCR repertoire was compared before and after mRNA vaccination in 10 to 11 COVID-19 convalescent patients and a handful of infection-naive healthy vaccine recipients. The time from the second vaccine dose to post-vaccine blood sampling had a median of 72 days and ranged from about 14 to 250 days. Points the paper makes about the study in general: Of the vaccine-specific clones in convalescent patients, 304 of 307, or nearly all, reacted only to SARS-CoV-2 spike and did not cross-react with common cold coronaviruses. An increase in the median number of SARS-CoV-2-reactive clonotypes from some 20 after infection to 38 after vaccination was observed, but the change was not found to be significant. Among the post-vaccine SARS-CoV-2-reactive clones in convalescent patients, a median about 89% showed up only after vaccination, which suggests vaccine-specific priming. The number of convalescent patients in the study was relatively small, and the study did not examine early timepoints following natural infection.

In light of the paper, this sample's treatment or condition label describes: roughly 10-day PBMC culture with coronavirus spike peptide pools or control peptides (ViraFEST assay). To expand antigen-specific T cells with peptide pools and then pick out the expanded clonotypes through TCR sequencing, the study relied on the ViraFEST assay. Positive SARS-CoV-2 PCR tests in the convalescent patients dated from March to December 2020, before Alpha, Beta and Delta variants emerged in the United States. Each well held 1.5 million to 2.5 million PBMCs cultured with 10 ug/ml peptide pools in IMDM containing approximately 5% human AB serum and around 10 IU/ml IL-2. On days 3 and 7, half of the culture medium was replaced with fresh IL-2-containing medium. Once the cells had been in culture for ten to eleven days, the EasySep CD4+ T cell isolation kit was used to isolate CD4+ T cells by negative selection. Ficoll-Paque Plus gradient centrifugation was used to isolate PBMCs from whole blood, and the isolated PBMCs were then either used fresh or cryopreserved at -140C. Triplicate wells were generally used for each culture condition.

Germline trimming amounts to 6 bases on V and 4 bases on J, with 10 as the count of junction bases outside the gene matches. Taken from the germline V gene (reference sequence), the CDR1 and CDR2 loops are MNHEY and SMNVEV. The CDR3 runs 15 residues from the cysteine to the phenylalanine. This entry keeps only the CDR3 DNA: 45 bases, framed from base 1. Library prep was done by PCR. DNA from cultured CD4+ T cells was subjected to TCR sequencing with the Oncomine TCR Beta short-read assay at the Johns Hopkins FTIC core. Genomic DNA was extracted from the cultured CD4+ T cells with the QIAamp micro DNA kit. Oncomine TCR Beta libraries from cultured CD4+ T cells were pooled with unique dual indexes and sequenced on an Illumina iSeq 100. Per the original workflow: Non-productive sequences were removed, and CDR3s not starting with C, not ending with F or W, or shorter than 7 amino acids were discarded. Antigen-specific clonotypes were identified with the MANAFEST web application by comparing peptide-stimulated wells with reference and other culture wells. An FDR below 0.05, an odds ratio above 5, and a productive frequency above 0.1% in at least two of three replicate wells were required for clones to be considered positive. A clonotype counted as cross-reactive if it showed significant expansion both in the SARS-CoV-2 spike wells and in at least one common cold coronavirus spike condition. Levenshtein distances (stringdist) and unrooted phylogenetic trees (ape) in R version 3.6.1 were used to assess CDR3 homology. TCRdb handled the public reads itself, with Q25 trimming in fastp and clone calling in MiXCR, and kept productive beta chains. When rows share a CDR3 protein, they turn into one entry using the most common DNA and genes. These V and J calls rely on TCRdb rather than the paper's analysis. Counted in this sample were some 16,000 distinct CDR3 sequences; over 45% of them appeared once. Less than 9.5% of the sample is in the top ten clones.

The sequence links TRBV27 to TRBJ1-2; 8 central bases correspond to TRBD1. The sequencing sample was made of CD4+ T cells from blood, cultured in vitro. This clonotype originated in a human donor who had recovered from COVID-19. This receptor has the CDR3 CASSPLGQGGYGYTF. The nucleotide sequence reads as follows: TGTGCCAGCAGCCCCCTAGGACAGGGCGGCTATGGCTACACCTTC.